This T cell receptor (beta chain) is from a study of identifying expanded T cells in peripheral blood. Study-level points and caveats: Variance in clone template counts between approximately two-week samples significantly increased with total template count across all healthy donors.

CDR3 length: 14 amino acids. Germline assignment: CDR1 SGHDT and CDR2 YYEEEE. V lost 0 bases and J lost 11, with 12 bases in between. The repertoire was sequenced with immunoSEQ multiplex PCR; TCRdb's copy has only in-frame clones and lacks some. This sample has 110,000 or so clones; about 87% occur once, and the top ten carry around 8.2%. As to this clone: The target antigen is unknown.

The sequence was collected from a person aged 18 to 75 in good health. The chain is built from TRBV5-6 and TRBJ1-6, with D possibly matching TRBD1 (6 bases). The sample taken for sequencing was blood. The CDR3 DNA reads TGTGCCAGCAGCTTGGGTGGGGGGCTGACACCCCTCCACTTT. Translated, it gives CASSLGGGLTPLHF.